A selection of T cell receptor beta chains follows, all from one sample in a study of blood T cell repertoires in COVID-19. Measured with immunoSEQ multiplex PCR; TCRdb has only the in-frame clones, and not every one. This sample has under 200,000 clones; over 75% occur once, and the top ten carry around 0.53%. Sequencing was carried out using peripheral blood. The receptors come from a man in his forties or fifties with acute or convalescent COVID-19. Both conserved end residues are part of each CDR3. D genes are given only for firm matches. Not all rows give a size; the values are once, few, many and, for expanded clones, a class.

- | TRBJ1-1 | TRBV27 | TRBD1 | CASSPTGGTNTEAFF | TGTGCCAGCAGCCCGACAGGGGGGACGAACACTGAAGCTTTCTTT
- | TRBJ2-7 | TRBV29-1 | - | CSVGDSSYEQYF | TGCAGCGTTGGCGATAGCTCCTACGAGCAGTACTTC
- | TRBJ2-5 | TRBV19 | TRBD2 | CASHLAGQETQYF | TGTGCCAGCCATCTAGCGGGGCAAGAGACCCAGTACTTC
- | TRBJ2-2 | TRBV5-1 | - | CASSFQDRNTGELFF | TGCGCCAGCAGCTTTCAAGACAGAAACACCGGGGAGCTGTTTTTT
- | TRBJ1-5 | TRBV7-3 | - | CASSLGPNQPQHF | TGTGCCAGCAGCTTAGGGCCCAATCAGCCCCAGCATTTT
- | TRBJ1-2 | TRBV5-1 | - | CASSLTAYNYGYTF | TGCGCCAGCAGCCTGACAGCTTATAACTATGGCTACACCTTC
- | TRBJ1-2 | TRBV19 | - | CASRPHFTGNYGYTF | TGTGCCAGTAGGCCCCACTTTACAGGGAACTATGGCTACACCTTC
- | TRBJ1-1 | TRBV18 | - | CASSPGAGDTEAFF | TGTGCCAGCTCACCAGGTGCAGGGGACACTGAAGCTTTCTTT
few | TRBJ2-1 | TRBV27 | TRBD2 | CASSLPGLANEQFF | TGTGCCAGCAGTTTGCCCGGACTAGCGAATGAGCAGTTCTTC
- | TRBJ1-4 | TRBV27 | TRBD1 | CASSFKGAGNEKLFF | TGTGCCAGCAGCTTCAAGGGGGCGGGTAATGAAAAACTGTTTTTT
- | TRBJ2-3 | TRBV5-1 | TRBD1 | CASSTQGWGTDTQYF | TGCGCCAGCAGCACACAGGGGTGGGGCACAGATACGCAGTATTTT
- | TRBJ1-5 | TRBV30 | TRBD1 | CAWKPGQANQPQHF | TGTGCCTGGAAACCCGGACAGGCGAATCAGCCCCAGCATTTT
- | TRBJ1-3 | TRBV9 | - | CASSVAQANGNTIYF | TGTGCCAGCAGCGTAGCTCAGGCTAACGGAAACACCATATATTTT
- | TRBJ1-2 | TRBV5-5 | - | CASSLIGGDYGYTF | TGTGCCAGCAGCTTGATCGGAGGGGATTATGGCTACACCTTC
- | TRBJ2-3 | TRBV6-6 | TRBD1 | CASSYGGEDRGGTQYF | TGTGCCAGCAGTTACGGGGGAGAGGACAGGGGTGGTACGCAGTATTTT
once | TRBJ1-5 | TRBV30 | - | CAWSLSGTGRSNQPQHF | TGTGCCTGGAGTCTGAGTGGTACAGGTCGGAGCAATCAGCCCCAGCATTTT
- | TRBJ1-6 | TRBV3-1/TRBV3-2 | - | CASSQVRTGSPLHF | TGTGCCAGCAGCCAAGTACGTACCGGTTCACCCCTCCACTTT
- | TRBJ1-2 | TRBV29-1 | TRBD1 | CSFKLGGGSYGYTF | TGCAGCTTCAAACTCGGAGGGGGCAGCTATGGCTACACCTTC
- | TRBJ2-2 | TRBV24-1 | TRBD2 | CATSDHGLAGGRDGELFF | TGTGCCACCAGTGACCACGGACTAGCGGGAGGGAGGGACGGGGAGCTGTTTTTT
- | TRBJ2-3 | TRBV4-1 | TRBD2 | CASSPPGLPHTDTQYF | TGCGCCAGCAGCCCTCCGGGACTACCACACACAGATACGCAGTATTTT
few | TRBJ2-5 | TRBV10-3 | TRBD2 | CAIQRGEGETQYF | TGTGCCATACAACGGGGGGAAGGGGAGACCCAGTACTTC
- | TRBJ2-7 | TRBV6-1 | - | CASSPGTYEQYF | TGTGCCAGCAGTCCGGGGACCTACGAGCAGTACTTC
- | TRBJ2-7 | TRBV11-2 | TRBD2 | CASSLGPGLAGVLYEQYF | TGTGCCAGCAGCTTAGGGCCGGGACTAGCGGGGGTTCTCTACGAGCAGTACTTC
- | TRBJ2-1 | TRBV18 | TRBD2 | CASSAGLAGLANEQFF | TGTGCCAGCTCAGCGGGACTAGCGGGACTAGCTAATGAGCAGTTCTTC
- | TRBJ1-5 | TRBV6-5 | - | CASRNRYNQPQHF | TGTGCCAGCAGGAACAGGTATAATCAGCCCCAGCATTTT
- | TRBJ2-3 | TRBV3-1/TRBV3-2 | TRBD2 | CASSPGGAAQYF | TGTGCCAGCAGCCCCGGGGGGGCTGCGCAGTATTTT
few | TRBJ2-3 | TRBV28 | - | CASSSAGHWQYF | TGTGCCAGCAGTTCTGCAGGGCATTGGCAGTATTTT
- | TRBJ2-2 | TRBV30 | - | CAWSFRTANTGELFF | TGTGCCTGGAGTTTCCGGACAGCCAACACCGGGGAGCTGTTTTTT
- | TRBJ2-1 | TRBV19 | TRBD1 | CASSIGWSGTGRDFSNEQFF | TGTGCCAGTAGTATAGGATGGAGCGGGACAGGGAGGGACTTTAGCAATGAGCAGTTCTTC
- | TRBJ2-7 | TRBV28 | - | CASSSRLERYEQYF | TGTGCCAGCAGTTCCCGACTAGAACGTTACGAGCAGTACTTC
- | TRBJ1-1 | TRBV9 | - | CASSALQGGWENTEAFF | TGTGCCAGCAGCGCCCTACAGGGCGGATGGGAGAACACTGAAGCTTTCTTT
- | TRBJ2-3 | TRBV7-9 | TRBD2 | CASSFLSGGGTDTQYF | TGTGCCAGCAGCTTTCTGTCCGGGGGGGGCACAGATACGCAGTATTTT
- | TRBJ2-2 | TRBV6-5 | TRBD1 | CASSFHRGPGELFF | TGTGCCAGCAGTTTTCACAGGGGGCCCGGGGAGCTGTTTTTT
- | TRBJ1-1 | TRBV27 | TRBD1 | CASTWDSHQTEAFF | TGTGCCAGTACCTGGGACAGCCACCAAACTGAAGCTTTCTTT
- | TRBJ1-5 | TRBV28 | - | CASSFLKSGVGNQPQHF | TGTGCCAGCAGTTTTCTCAAATCCGGGGTAGGCAATCAGCCCCAGCATTTT
- | TRBJ1-1 | TRBV2 | - | CASSGGSETEAFF | TGTGCCAGCAGTGGCGGCAGCGAGACTGAAGCTTTCTTT
- | TRBJ2-1 | TRBV9 | - | CASTDGSSPYNEQFF | TGTGCCAGCACCGATGGTTCAAGCCCCTACAATGAGCAGTTCTTC
- | TRBJ2-5 | TRBV6-5 | TRBD1 | CASSLIGQGGETQYF | TGTGCCAGCAGTTTGATAGGACAGGGTGGGGAGACCCAGTACTTC
- | TRBJ1-4 | TRBV6-5 | - | CASSYGGFPTNEKLFF | TGTGCCAGCAGTTACGGGGGGTTTCCAACTAATGAAAAACTGTTTTTT
- | TRBJ1-5 | TRBV28 | TRBD1 | CASSFGTGALGQPQHF | TGTGCCAGCAGTTTTGGGACAGGGGCACTTGGTCAGCCCCAGCATTTT
- | TRBJ2-5 | TRBV18 | TRBD2 | CASSPPSSGGVQETQYF | TGTGCCAGCTCACCACCGTCTAGCGGGGGGGTCCAAGAGACCCAGTACTTC
- | TRBJ2-3 | TRBV5-6 | - | CASNKEETDTQYF | TGTGCCAGCAACAAAGAAGAAACAGATACGCAGTATTTT
- | TRBJ2-7 | TRBV5-1 | TRBD2 | CASSLEAGLIYEQYF | TGCGCCAGCAGCTTGGAAGCGGGGCTAATCTACGAGCAGTACTTC
once | TRBJ1-6 | TRBV6-6 | TRBD1 | CASRPLDRAYNSPLHF | TGTGCCAGCAGACCACTAGACAGGGCCTATAATTCACCCCTCCACTTT
- | TRBJ2-3 | TRBV6-5 | - | CASGQDTQYF | TGTGCCAGCGGACAAGATACGCAGTATTTT
- | TRBJ1-4 | TRBV28 | TRBD1 | CASSSPGTGNEKLFF | TGTGCCAGCAGTTCCCCCGGGACAGGGAACGAAAAACTGTTTTTT
- | TRBJ2-7 | TRBV14 | - | CASSQDVGDPYEQYF | TGTGCCAGCAGCCAAGATGTAGGAGATCCCTACGAGCAGTACTTC
few | TRBJ1-5 | TRBV9 | - | CASSVDGEQPQHF | TGTGCCAGCAGCGTAGACGGGGAGCAGCCCCAGCATTTT
once | TRBJ2-1 | TRBV5-4 | TRBD1 | CASSLGTGAYNEQFF | TGTGCCAGCAGCTTAGGGACAGGGGCTTACAATGAGCAGTTCTTC
- | TRBJ2-5 | TRBV7-8 | - | CASSRRADSQETQYF | TGTGCCAGCAGCAGAAGAGCGGATAGCCAAGAGACCCAGTACTTC
- | TRBJ1-5 | TRBV10-3 | - | CAISESPGQGNQPQHF | TGTGCCATCAGTGAGTCGCCCGGCCAGGGGAATCAGCCCCAGCATTTT
few | TRBJ1-2 | TRBV19 | - | CASSIGRQRGYTF | TGTGCCAGTAGTATAGGCCGACAGAGGGGCTACACCTTC
- | TRBJ2-7 | TRBV27 | - | CASSLSGQSYEQYF | TGTGCCAGCAGTTTATCTGGACAGTCCTACGAGCAGTACTTC